These 8 T cell receptor beta chains were sequenced from one sample in a study of shared clonotypes between healthy human individuals. Assay used: immunoSEQ multiplex PCR; TCRdb lists only in-frame clones, some missing. The data show 2 million to 3 million clones, approximately 93% seen once. Sequencing was performed on naive CD4+ T cells from PBMCs. Documented subset: CD45RA+ positively selected. The receptors here all came from a man younger than 30 in good health. Some clones in this sample may be carry-over from other donors' samples.

The genes are TRBV28 and TRBJ2-4, with a weak D call TRBD2 (5 bases). Germline V gene data show CDR1 as MDHEN and CDR2 as SYDVKM. This CDR3 has 15 residues. The germline V and J ends were trimmed by 3 bases and 7 bases, with 16 bases remaining between them. The CDR3: CASSFPLDRGNIQYF. CDR3 nucleotide sequence: TGTGCCAGCAGTTTTCCCCTAGACCGGGGTAACATTCAGTACTTC.

The rearrangement joins TRBV27 to TRBJ2-2; 10 nucleotides agree with TRBD2. Per the germline V gene, CDR1 is MNHEY and CDR2 is SMNVEV (reference sequence). CDR3 length: 18 residues. V lost 2 bases, J lost 1 base, and 7 bases stayed unmatched. CDR3 DNA sequence: TGTGCCAGCAGTTTAATACCTTCTAGCGGGAGGAACACCGGGGAGCTGTTTTTT. Amino acid sequence: CASSLIPSSGRNTGELFF.

This chain links TRBV5-1 with TRBJ2-6, with no clear D. Trimming cost V 4 bases and J 0 bases, with 14 bases left between them. Germline CDR1 SGHRS, CDR2 YFSETQ. The length of the CDR3 is 17 residues. The CDR3 is CASSLRATPSGANVLTF. CDR3 in DNA: TGCGCCAGCAGCCTTAGGGCCACACCCTCTGGGGCCAACGTCCTGACTTTC. The full variable domain, with the rest looked up from reference TRBV5-1 and TRBJ2-6, is KAGVTQTPRYLIKTRGQQVTLSCSPISGHRSVSWYQQTPGQGLQFLFEYFSETQRNKGNFPGRFSGRQFSNSRSEMNVSTLELGDSALYLCASSLRATPSGANVLTFGAGSRLTVL.

This chain connects TRBV7-2 to TRBJ2-3; TRBD2 matches 11 bases. This CDR3 has 16 amino acids. CDR1 and CDR2 (germline): SGHTA, FQGNSA. After removal of 3 bases from V and 1 base from J, the junction contained 3 bases not matched to a gene. The CDR3 is CASSFSGRAGTDTQYF. In DNA, the CDR3 is TGTGCCAGCAGCTTTAGCGGGAGGGCCGGCACAGATACGCAGTATTTT. Full variable domain (rest looked up from reference TRBV7-2 and TRBJ2-3): GAGVSQSPSNKVTEKGKDVELRCDPISGHTALYWYRQSLGQGLEFLIYFQGNSAPDKSGLPSDRFSAERTGGSVSTLTIQRTQQEDSAVYLCASSFSGRAGTDTQYFGPGTRLTVL.

J is TRBJ1-1 and V is TRBV30, with D tentatively TRBD1 (5 bases). V shed 0 bases and J shed 8 bases, with 10 bases lying between them. Germline V gene data show CDR1 as GTSNPN and CDR2 as SVGIG (reference sequence). This CDR3 spans 12 amino acids. The CDR3 bases are TGTGCCTGGAGTGTACAGACAGACGAAGCTTTCTTT. It codes for CAWSVQTDEAFF.

The CDR3 sequence is CASSPGVAEETQYF. DNA for the CDR3: TGTGCCAGCTCACCTGGAGTAGCTGAGGAGACCCAGTACTTC. J is TRBJ2-5 and V is TRBV18; no clear D. Trimming left V 3 bases short and J 5 bases short, with 13 bases between. The V gene's germline CDR1 is KGHSH and CDR2 LQKENI. The CDR3 consists of 14 residues.

The sample holds one count of this clone. The chain links TRBV29-1 to TRBJ1-2; 7 bases map to TRBD1. The CDR3 has 14 amino acids. The ends lost 2 bases at V and 4 bases at J; junction bases unmatched: 7. CDR1 SQVTM and CDR2 ANQGSEA come from the germline V gene. CDR3 sequence: CSVESTGDGYGYTF. In DNA, the CDR3 is TGCAGCGTTGAATCTACAGGGGACGGCTATGGCTACACCTTC.

The genes are TRBV2 and TRBJ1-2, with D unclear. The CDR3 loop spans 14 amino acids. Germline values: CDR1 SNHLY, CDR2 FYNNEI. The ends were cut back, 4 bases at V and 8 bases at J, with 17 bases in the middle. As DNA, the CDR3 is TGTGCCAGCAGTGTCTTGGGTCCCCGTGAGGGCTACACCTTC. It encodes CASSVLGPREGYTF.